Listed below are T cell receptor beta chains from one sample, sequenced in a study of vaccination and CD4 T cells after COVID-19. From the PCR reads, TCRdb called clonotypes with MiXCR, one entry per CDR3 protein. The sample includes some 14,000 distinct CDR3 sequences, 50% to 75% of them seen just once. Their specific antigens are unknown. Sequencing input: CD4+ T cells from blood, cultured in vitro. The source is a human donor who had recovered from COVID-19. Each CDR3 is given with its conserved first and last residue. Fields, in order: clone size, J gene, V gene, D gene, CDR3 DNA, CDR3 protein. The D gene is left open where the match is weak. For some rows the clone size is stated as once, few or many, or as a class when expanded; others skip it.

>-|TRBJ1-1|TRBV19|TRBD1
TGTGCCAGTAGTATAGGTCAGGGGGCAAGGACTGAAGCTTTCTTT
CASSIGQGARTEAFF
>-|TRBJ1-6|TRBV11-2|-
TGTGCCAGCAGCTTGGACACGGGGGGTTCACCCCTCCACTTT
CASSLDTGGSPLHF
>-|TRBJ2-1|TRBV11-3|TRBD2
TGTGCCAGCAGCTTAGCGGGAGGCAACGAGCAGTTCTTC
CASSLAGGNEQFF
>few|TRBJ2-2|TRBV24-1|-
TGTGCCACCATGTCTGTTTCCGGGGAGCTGTTTTTT
CATMSVSGELFF
>few|TRBJ1-2|TRBV24-1|-
TGTGCCACCAGTGACTCGGGCCACGGGTATGGCTACACCTTC
CATSDSGHGYGYTF
>-|TRBJ2-1|TRBV6-1|-
TGTGCCAGCAGTGCTTGGAGAGGGGATGAGCAGTTCTTC
CASSAWRGDEQFF
>-|TRBJ2-3|TRBV10-3|-
TGTGCCTCTTACGCCGGGACTAGCACAGATACGCAGTATTTT
CASYAGTSTDTQYF
>-|TRBJ1-3|TRBV27|TRBD1
TGTGCCAGCGGACGGGGGACAGGGGGAGCTTCTGGAAACACCATATATTTT
CASGRGTGGASGNTIYF
>-|TRBJ1-2|TRBV5-6|-
TGTGCCAGCACCCAAATTACCCAGGGTGCCTATGGCTACACCTTC
CASTQITQGAYGYTF
>-|TRBJ1-2|TRBV15|-
TGTGCCACCAGCAGAGATCTCGAAGGTGGCGGCTACACCTTC
CATSRDLEGGGYTF
>few|TRBJ2-5|TRBV18|TRBD1
TGTGCCAGCTCACCGTCCGGACAGGGGGAGACCCAGTACTTC
CASSPSGQGETQYF
>-|TRBJ1-5|TRBV20-1|-
TGCAGTGCTATGGAACAGGCGGATCAGCCCCAGCATTTT
CSAMEQADQPQHF
>once|TRBJ2-3|TRBV12-3/TRBV12-4|-
TGTGCCAGCAGTTCCGGGCCTGGTACGCAGTATTTT
CASSSGPGTQYF
>-|TRBJ2-3|TRBV7-2|TRBD2
TGTGCCAGCAGCTTGGGACTAGCGGGGGACACAGATACGCAGTATTTT
CASSLGLAGDTDTQYF
>few|TRBJ2-3|TRBV27|-
TGTGCCAGCAGGCTATCAGGGGCACAGACGCAGTATTTT
CASRLSGAQTQYF
>-|TRBJ1-5|TRBV9|TRBD1
TGTGCCAGCAGCACCGGACAGGGAGGTCAGCCCCAGCATTTT
CASSTGQGGQPQHF
>-|TRBJ2-2|TRBV11-3|TRBD2
TGTGCCAGCAGCCCGGGGGGGGCGCGGAACACCGGGGAGCTGTTTTTT
CASSPGGARNTGELFF
>-|TRBJ1-5|TRBV2|-
TGTGCCAGCAGTGGAGGGACACCGAATCAGCCCCAGCATTTT
CASSGGTPNQPQHF
>-|TRBJ1-1|TRBV27|-
TGTGCCAGCAGTTTACGGTTGGGGAACACTGAAGCTTTCTTT
CASSLRLGNTEAFF
>-|TRBJ1-5|TRBV30|-
TGTGCCTGGAGTGCCCCACCGGGGGTGAATCAGCCCCAGCATTTT
CAWSAPPGVNQPQHF
>-|TRBJ2-1|TRBV9|TRBD2
TGTGCCAGCAGCGTAGGAGGCGGGAGGAGCTCCTACAATGAGCAGTTCTTC
CASSVGGGRSSYNEQFF
>-|TRBJ2-5|TRBV5-1|-
TGCGCCAGCAGCCCCCCTGCAGGGAGGCAAGAGACCCAGTACTTC
CASSPPAGRQETQYF
>-|TRBJ1-5|TRBV6-5|-
TGTGCCAGCAGTTCCGCGGGGGAGGGCAATCAGCCCCAGCATTTT
CASSSAGEGNQPQHF
>-|TRBJ2-7|TRBV6-2/TRBV6-3|TRBD1
TGTGCCAGCAGTCCCCGACAGGGTTCCTACGAGCAGTACTTC
CASSPRQGSYEQYF
>-|TRBJ1-4|TRBV6-1|TRBD1
TGTGCCAGCAGACGACAGGGAGGAGGGGAAAAACTGTTTTTT
CASRRQGGGEKLFF
>-|TRBJ2-7|TRBV7-9|TRBD1
TGTGCCAGCAGCTTAGAAGGGACAGGGGAGCAGTACTTC
CASSLEGTGEQYF
>-|TRBJ1-1|TRBV10-3|-
TGTGCCATCAGTGACCCGAGGTACTCTGAAGCTTTCTTT
CAISDPRYSEAFF
>few|TRBJ2-3|TRBV6-5|-
TGTGCCAGCAGTTATCAGGGGCAGGCAGATACGCAGTATTTT
CASSYQGQADTQYF
>-|TRBJ1-2|TRBV30|TRBD1
TGTGCCTGGAGCCAAGGACAGGGGGGTGGCTACACCTTC
CAWSQGQGGGYTF
>-|TRBJ2-3|TRBV6-1|TRBD2
TGTGCCAGCAAAGGGGTAGCGGGAGGCCGGGATACGCAGTATTTT
CASKGVAGGRDTQYF
>-|TRBJ2-2|TRBV7-9|-
TGTGCCAGCAGCCCCTTAGACCTGTCAGGGGAGCTGTTTTTT
CASSPLDLSGELFF
>-|TRBJ2-1|TRBV6-4|-
TGTGCCAGCAGTGCGGACCTAGAAATGGCTGAGCAGTTCTTC
CASSADLEMAEQFF
>few|TRBJ2-5|TRBV2|-
TGTGCCAGCAGTGAAATTAGTCCCTTCCAAGAGACCCAGTACTTC
CASSEISPFQETQYF
>-|TRBJ2-5|TRBV5-1|-
TGCGCCAGCAGCCCCCCAGGTTCAGAGACCCAGTGCTTC
CASSPPGSETQCF
>-|TRBJ2-2|TRBV12-3/TRBV12-4|-
TGTGCCAGCAACCCTTTCGGAGCCGGGGAGCTGTTTTTT
CASNPFGAGELFF
>-|TRBJ2-5|TRBV10-3|-
TGTGCCATCACTACATCATTGGGGGAGACCCAGTACTTC
CAITTSLGETQYF
>few|TRBJ1-1|TRBV7-2|-
TGTGCCAGCAGCTTAAGGAGGAACACTGAAGCTTTCTTT
CASSLRRNTEAFF
>-|TRBJ1-5|TRBV6-2/TRBV6-3|-
TGTGCCAGCAGTTACCCGATCGGCGTCCAGCATTTT
CASSYPIGVQHF
>-|TRBJ1-1|TRBV10-3|-
TGTGCCATCAGTGTTGGGGACGAAGCTTTCTTT
CAISVGDEAFF
>-|TRBJ2-1|TRBV7-2|-
TGTGCCAGCAGCTTAGACCGGCTCGATGAGCAGTTCTTC
CASSLDRLDEQFF
>large|TRBJ2-7|TRBV10-3|-
TGTGCCATCGGGCCCCCGATCCAAAGCTCCTACGAGCAGTACTTC
CAIGPPIQSSYEQYF
>few|TRBJ2-5|TRBV2|-
TGTGCCAGATCCGAGAGACAGGCGTACCAAGAGACCCAGTACTTC
CARSERQAYQETQYF
>few|TRBJ1-5|TRBV2|-
TGTGCCAGCAGTGAAAGGGGCAATCAGCCCCAGCATTTT
CASSERGNQPQHF
>-|TRBJ2-7|TRBV7-6|TRBD1
TGTGCCAGCAGCTCCGGGACAGGGTTTGGCGAGCAGTACTTC
CASSSGTGFGEQYF
>-|TRBJ2-1|TRBV20-1|-
TGCAGTGCTCAGGACGGGAGTGGGACCAATGAGCAGTTCTTC
CSAQDGSGTNEQFF
>-|TRBJ1-5|TRBV10-1|-
TGCGCCAGCAGTGCCGCCGATGGTCAGCCCCAGCATTTT
CASSAADGQPQHF
>-|TRBJ2-2|TRBV28|-
TGTGCCAGCAGCTTACACTCTGTGGCGAACACCGGGGAGCTGTTTTTT
CASSLHSVANTGELFF
>-|TRBJ1-1|TRBV6-2/TRBV6-3|TRBD1
TGTGCCAGCAGTTACTCGCGGGACAGTCAGAACACTGAAGCTTTCTTT
CASSYSRDSQNTEAFF
>-|TRBJ1-1|TRBV7-2|-
TGCGCCAGCAGCTTTTCCGATTTGAACACTGAAGCTTTCTTT
CASSFSDLNTEAFF
>-|TRBJ1-1|TRBV6-5|-
TGTGCCAGCAGTTACTCCAGGCAGGGAGGGACTGAAGCTTTCTTT
CASSYSRQGGTEAFF
>once|TRBJ1-3|TRBV28|-
TGTGCCAGCAGTTTACTATTAGGGACGGAAAACACCATATATTTT
CASSLLLGTENTIYF
>-|TRBJ1-2|TRBV30|-
TGTGCCTGGGGACGAAAGGGGGTTAGCGGCTACACCTTC
CAWGRKGVSGYTF
>-|TRBJ2-1|TRBV30|-
TGTGCCTGGGGTTTCCCTTTAGACAATGAGCAGTTCTTC
CAWGFPLDNEQFF
>-|TRBJ1-3|TRBV7-9|-
TGTGCCAGCAGCACGGACACCGACTCTGGAAACACCATATATTTT
CASSTDTDSGNTIYF
>-|TRBJ1-2|TRBV29-1|TRBD1
TGCAGCGGGGGGGGGACAGGGCTCCCTAACTATGGCTACACCTTC
CSGGGTGLPNYGYTF
>-|TRBJ2-2|TRBV7-2|-
TGTGCCAGCAGCTTACAGGCGGGGTCCCCCGGGGAGCTGTTTTTT
CASSLQAGSPGELFF
>few|TRBJ2-1|TRBV20-1|-
TGCACGTGGTGGGTCCTGTTGGACTCCCCAAGCTCCTACAATGAGCAGTTCTTC
CTWWVLLDSPSSYNEQFF
>few|TRBJ1-6|TRBV2|TRBD1
TGTGCCAGCAAAGGTACAGGGGAAAATTCACCCCTCCACTTT
CASKGTGENSPLHF
>-|TRBJ1-1|TRBV5-4|-
TGTGCCAGCAGCCCCTTCGACGGAAACACTGAAGCTTTCTTT
CASSPFDGNTEAFF
>-|TRBJ2-3|TRBV20-1|TRBD1
TGCAGTGCTAACACCGGACAGGGAACAGATACGCAGTATTTT
CSANTGQGTDTQYF